These 27 T cell receptor beta chains came from one sample sequenced in a study of beta chain features in type 1 diabetes. The whole isolated RNA underwent reverse transcription, so sequencing captured expressed TCRB transcripts. TCRdb keeps only in-frame clones here, not all; method: immunoSEQ multiplex PCR. Counted here are fewer than 350,000 clones, about 8% occurring once; the ten biggest clones make up more than 0.8%. Sequencing was done on a sample of central memory CD4+ T cells from blood. The receptors come from a woman between 18 and 30 years old in good health.

In this sample, this clone turned up a few times. This chain links TRBV7-6 with TRBJ1-1, with TRBD1 as a possible D gene (5 bases). V lost 2 bases to trimming and J lost 0 bases, with 13 bases between them. Germline CDR1 reads SGHVS; CDR2 reads FNYEAQ. The CDR3 length is 16 residues. The CDR3 sequence: CASSLNQGGLNTEAFF. The CDR3 region has the DNA TGTGCCAGCAGCTTAAATCAGGGAGGATTGAACACTGAAGCTTTCTTT.

The chain couples TRBV9 to TRBJ1-1, with D unclear. Germline V gene lookup returns CDR1 SGDLS and CDR2 YYNGEE. Trimming took 0 bases from V and 4 from J, leaving 10 bases between them. The CDR3 sequence is 14 residues long. This chain's CDR3 is CASSVDSRTTEAFF. For the CDR3, the DNA is TGTGCCAGCAGCGTAGATAGCCGGACCACTGAAGCTTTCTTT.

This clone was detected a few times. This rearrangement joins TRBV11-2 to TRBJ2-5; D possibly corresponds to TRBD2 (5 bases). Germline V gives CDR1 SGHAT, CDR2 FQNNGV. The CDR3 totals 12 residues. Trimming stripped 0 bases from V and 8 bases from J, with 7 bases between. The CDR3 loop reads CASSLDRGTQYF. The CDR3 DNA reads TGTGCCAGCAGCTTAGATCGGGGAACCCAGTACTTC.

The genes are TRBV5-1 and TRBJ1-2; the D is unclear. There are 11 residues in the CDR3. Germline assignment: CDR1 SGHRS and CDR2 YFSETQ. The V end lost 7 bases, the J end lost 6 bases, and 10 bases lay between the germline ends. CDR3 DNA sequence: TGCGCCAGCGGGCTTACGGATGGCTACACCTTC. This sequence encodes CASGLTDGYTF.

J is TRBJ1-2 and V is TRBV11-2; D gene ambiguous. Germline-derived CDR1 and CDR2 are SGHAT and FQNNGV. The CDR3 loop spans 15 amino acids. V lost 7 bases and J 5 bases, leaving 20 bases between the germline ends. The CDR3 DNA sequence: TGTGCCAGCACCCTAACGCCCTTATCCGGATATGGCTACACCTTC. It codes for CASTLTPLSGYGYTF. Full variable domain (missing parts from reference TRBV11-2 and TRBJ1-2): EAGVAQSPRYKIIEKRQSVAFWCNPISGHATLYWYQQILGQGPKLLIQFQNNGVVDDSQLPKDRFSAERLKGVDSTLKIQPAKLEDSAVYLCASTLTPLSGYGYTFGSGTRLTVV.

The genes are TRBV6-6 and TRBJ2-5; D is unclear. The germline CDR1 and CDR2 sequences are MNHNY and SVGAGI (reference sequence). The CDR3 length is 12 residues. V lost 6 bases, J lost 2 bases, and 7 bases lay in between. The CDR3 DNA reads as TGTGCCAGCAGAACATATCAAGAGACCCAGTACTTC. As protein: CASRTYQETQYF.

This clone was counted at least ten times. The chain links TRBV9 to TRBJ2-3, with 13 bases aligning to TRBD2. After removal of 0 bases from V and 4 bases from J, the junction contained 2 bases not matched to a gene. Germline V gene sequence: CDR1 SGDLS, CDR2 YYNGEE. This CDR3 comprises 16 residues. The CDR3 region has the DNA TGTGCCAGCAGCGTAGGGACTAGCGGGGGTTCAGATACGCAGTATTTT. Translating it yields CASSVGTSGGSDTQYF.

The gene calls are TRBV6-5 and TRBJ2-2; D assignment may be TRBD1 or TRBD2 (5 bases each). The V end lost 6 bases, the J end lost 4 bases, and 12 bases lay between the germline ends. This CDR3 region has 14 residues. CDR1 MNHEY and CDR2 SVGAGI come from the germline V gene. CDR3 amino acids: CASRPQGVTGELFF. Here the CDR3 DNA reads TGTGCCAGCAGACCCCAGGGAGTCACCGGGGAGCTGTTTTTT.

In its sample, this clone was seen many times. V is TRBV19 and J is TRBJ1-2; TRBD1 might be the D (5 bases). The V end lost 3 bases, the J end lost 1 base, and 12 bases lay between the germline ends. Germline V CDR1 and CDR2: LNHDA, SQIVND (reference sequence). CDR3 length equals 15 residues. CDR3 DNA: TGTGCCAGTAGTATTCCCCAGGGTAGTAACTATGGCTACACCTTC. Residues: CASSIPQGSNYGYTF.

This rearrangement joins TRBV2 to TRBJ2-2; D possibly corresponds to TRBD1 (5 bases). Germline CDR1 is SNHLY and CDR2 is FYNNEI. The V end was cut by 4 bases, the J end by 2 bases, with 11 bases between. This CDR3 has 15 amino acids. The CDR3 DNA is TGTGCCAGCAGTGTTCAGGGATACAACACCGGGGAGCTGTTTTTT. Translation gives CASSVQGYNTGELFF.

This clone was detected only a few times. The chain has TRBV15 and TRBJ2-1, with 8 nucleotides matching TRBD2. The V gene's germline CDR1 is LNHNV and CDR2 YYDKDF (reference sequence). The junction had 3 bases not matched to a gene; V was cut back by 3 bases and J by 5 bases. This CDR3 spans 14 amino acids. The CDR3 nucleotides read TGTGCCACCAGCAGGGGACTAGGACACAATGAGCAGTTCTTC. This codes for CATSRGLGHNEQFF.

This clone has only a few counts. This rearrangement joins TRBV19 to TRBJ1-1; D may be TRBD1 (6 bases). Germline CDR1 LNHDA, CDR2 SQIVND (reference sequence). Trimming removed 4 bases from V and 2 bases from J, with 11 bases in between. CDR3 length: 14 residues. The CDR3, as DNA: TGTGCCAGTAGTAGAGACAGGCGCAACACTGAAGCTTTCTTT. It is translated as CASSRDRRNTEAFF.

This chain uses TRBV2 with TRBJ2-5, with D possibly being TRBD1 (5 bases). The end of the DNA aligns better with TRBJ2-7, so the J call may be wrong. The CDR3 is made up of 14 amino acids. CDR1 is SNHLY and CDR2 is FYNNEI in the germline V gene. CDR3 protein: CASSAWTREGEQYF. The CDR3 bases are TGTGCCAGCAGTGCCTGGACCAGGGAAGGCGAGCAGTACTTC.

This clone was seen a handful of times. The V call is TRBV5-1, the J call TRBJ1-1; no firm D call. There are 16 residues in the CDR3. The germline V gene encodes CDR1 SGHRS and CDR2 YFSETQ. The V end was cut by 2 bases, the J end by 2 bases, with 16 bases between. The CDR3 nucleotides are TGCGCCAGCAGCTTAACGGAACAGACCGGAAACACTGAAGCTTTCTTT. It encodes CASSLTEQTGNTEAFF.

This clone has only a few counts. The chain employs TRBV7-2 and TRBJ1-4; the match to TRBD1 covers 9 bases. The CDR3 is 15 residues long. In germline, CDR1 is SGHTA, CDR2 FQGNSA. V lost 1 base, J lost 4 bases, and 1 base stayed unmatched. CDR3 in DNA: TGTGCCAGCAGCTTAGGGGACAGGGATAATGAAAAACTGTTTTTT. Its translation: CASSLGDRDNEKLFF.

The J gene is TRBJ2-5, the V gene TRBV7-3; D might be TRBD1 (6 bases). Trimming stripped 5 bases from V and 7 bases from J, with 8 bases between. The germline V gene has CDR1 SGHTA and CDR2 FQGTGA. CDR3 length equals 11 residues. Here the CDR3 DNA reads TGTGCCAGCAGCGAACAGGGGACCCAGTACTTC. Translation gives CASSEQGTQYF.

This clone was seen a handful of times. The chain joins TRBV2 to TRBJ1-5, with 7 bases fitting TRBD1. The CDR3 loop spans 14 amino acids. Germline-derived CDR1 and CDR2 are SNHLY and FYNNEI. J was trimmed by 4 bases and V by 5 bases; bases with no gene match: 5. The CDR3 sequence is CASSIRQGNQPQHF. The CDR3, as DNA: TGTGCCAGCAGTATACGACAGGGAAATCAGCCCCAGCATTTT.

This clone was detected a few times. This rearrangement joins TRBV7-9 to TRBJ2-7; TRBD2 aligns across 7 bases. Germline V CDR1 and CDR2: SEHNR, FQNEAQ (reference sequence). The trim removed 6 bases at V and 5 bases at J, leaving 4 bases unmatched. The CDR3 is 12 residues long. The chain's CDR3 is CASSSRGDEQYF. The CDR3 DNA reads TGTGCCAGCAGTTCCCGGGGGGACGAGCAGTACTTC.

This clone was found many times. Here the CDR3 DNA reads TGTGCCAGCAGCCCCAAGGGTTACGAGCAGTACTTC. As protein: CASSPKGYEQYF. The chain carries TRBV14 and TRBJ2-7; D is ambiguous. The CDR3 loop spans 12 amino acids. The V end was cut by 4 bases, the J end by 4 bases, with 8 bases between. Germline CDR1 reads SGHDN; CDR2 reads FVKESK.

This clone was detected only a few times. The chain recombines TRBV7-2 with TRBJ2-7, with 10 bases identical to TRBD2. The CDR3 is 15 residues long. J was trimmed by 6 bases and V by 4 bases; bases with no gene match: 9. Germline V gives CDR1 SGHTA, CDR2 FQGNSA. The CDR3 is CASSSSSGRWSEQYF. CDR3 nucleotides: TGTGCCAGCAGCTCGTCTAGCGGGAGATGGAGCGAGCAGTACTTC.

There are a few counts of this clone. The gene calls are TRBV2 and TRBJ2-5; 8 positions agree with TRBD1. The CDR3 sequence is 16 residues long. Germline CDR1 and CDR2: SNHLY and FYNNEI. The ends lost 2 bases at V and 1 base at J; junction bases unmatched: 6. The CDR3 DNA follows: TGTGCCAGCAGTGAACGTGGGACAGGACCCCAAGAGACCCAGTACTTC. It is translated as CASSERGTGPQETQYF.

This clone was recorded a few times. The chain recombines TRBV29-1 with TRBJ2-5; TRBD2 might be the D (5 bases). Germline CDR1 and CDR2: SQVTM and ANQGSEA. The CDR3 runs 12 residues. Trimming took 2 bases from V and 3 from J, leaving 7 bases between them. The CDR3 reads CSVEIGEETQYF. Written as DNA, the CDR3 is TGCAGCGTTGAAATCGGGGAAGAGACCCAGTACTTC.

This clone has a count of ten or more. Germline is not matched at one junction end, which may reflect a read error. The chain couples TRBV7-7 to TRBJ2-5; D tentatively fits TRBD1 or TRBD2 (5 bases each). This CDR3 comprises 14 residues. Germline-derived CDR1 and CDR2 are SSHAT and FNYEAQ (reference sequence). CDR3 in DNA: TGTGCTAGCAGCTCGGGACGGAATCAAGAGACCCAGTACTTC. Translated, it gives CASSSGRNQETQYF. Variable domain in full (rest from reference TRBV7-7 and TRBJ2-5): GAGVSQSPRYKVTKRGQDVTLRCDPISSHATLYWYQQALGQGPEFLTYFNYEAQPDKSGLPSDRFSAERPEGSISTLTIQRTEQRDSAMYRCASSSGRNQETQYFGPGTRLLVL.

This clone was seen only a few times. Distinct nucleotide sequences in the sample also encode this CDR3. This sequence joins TRBV5-1 and TRBJ2-3; 9 nucleotides match TRBD2. Germline assignment: CDR1 SGHRS and CDR2 YFSETQ. The CDR3 covers 16 residues. V dropped 0 bases and J dropped 0; count of bases not matched to a gene: 2. In DNA form, the CDR3 reads TGCGCCAGCAGCTTGGGACTAGCGGAGAGCACAGATACGCAGTATTTT. The encoded protein is CASSLGLAESTDTQYF.

This clone was seen only a few times. The V gene is TRBV6-1, the J gene TRBJ2-1; 8 bases align to TRBD2. The CDR3 sequence is 15 residues long. With V trimmed by 7 bases and J by 7 bases, 12 bases remained unmatched. In germline, CDR1 is MNHNS, CDR2 SASEGT. CDR3 residues: CASTVGLARRNEQFF. The CDR3 DNA follows: TGTGCCAGCACCGTAGGACTAGCCCGGCGAAATGAGCAGTTCTTC.

This clone was counted at least ten times. V gene TRBV5-4 combines with J gene TRBJ2-7; 7 bases are a match to TRBD2. V dropped 0 bases and J dropped 0; count of bases not matched to a gene: 6. The germline CDR1 and CDR2 sequences are SGHNT and YYREEE (reference sequence). This CDR3 has 16 amino acids. CDR3 coding DNA: TGTGCCAGCAGCTTGGCCTTGCGGGGGTCCTCCTACGAGCAGTACGTC. This gives the protein CASSLALRGSSYEQYV.

The J gene is TRBJ1-1, the V gene TRBV7-2; no definite D call. V shed 6 bases and J shed 0 bases, with 11 bases lying between them. The CDR3 runs to 14 residues. Germline lookup yields CDR1 SGHTA and CDR2 FQGNSA. The DNA for the CDR3 is TGTGCCAGCAGACCCGGACGCTTGAACACTGAAGCTTTCTTT. Translation gives CASRPGRLNTEAFF.